These T cell receptor beta chains were read from a single sample in a study of blood T cell repertoires in COVID-19. Produced via immunoSEQ multiplex PCR; TCRdb's table is partial and in-frame only. This sample yields roughly 110,000 clones, of which approximately 80% are seen a single time; about 14% belongs to the top ten. Source material: peripheral blood. These receptors came from a woman aged 60-75 years with acute or convalescent COVID-19. The CDR3 runs from the conserved cysteine through the conserved F or W. A D gene is named only where the DNA matches it firmly. Clone size, where shown, is once, few, many, or a class for clones that have expanded.

cdr3_aa	cdr3_nt	clone_size	d_call	j_call	v_call
CASSLDREIGYTF	TGCGCCAGCAGCTTGGACAGGGAAATCGGCTACACCTTC	-	-	TRBJ1-2	TRBV5-1
CASSWTGAGGYTF	TGTGCCAGCAGTTGGACAGGGGCAGGGGGCTACACCTTC	-	TRBD1	TRBJ1-2	TRBV27
CASSQQGGPDSPLHF	TGCGCCAGCAGCCAGCAAGGGGGCCCAGATTCACCCCTCCACTTT	-	TRBD1	TRBJ1-6	TRBV5-1
CASSNPSGGAGEQFF	TGCGCCAGCAGTAATCCTAGCGGGGGGGCCGGTGAGCAGTTCTTC	once	TRBD2	TRBJ2-1	TRBV5-1
CASSYSPGQPDYGYTF	TGTGCCAGCAGTTACTCACCGGGACAGCCTGACTATGGCTACACCTTC	-	TRBD1	TRBJ1-2	TRBV6-5
CASSVGRSVNTIYF	TGTGCCAGCAGCGTAGGGAGGTCGGTCAACACCATATATTTT	-	-	TRBJ1-3	TRBV9
CASSLDSLSNQPQHF	TGCGCCAGCAGCTTGGACAGTCTTAGCAATCAGCCCCAGCATTTT	-	-	TRBJ1-5	TRBV5-1
CASSLGGLATTGELFF	TGCGCCAGCAGCTTGGGAGGACTCGCCACGACCGGGGAGCTGTTTTTT	-	-	TRBJ2-2	TRBV5-1
CASSEYGYSNQPQHF	TGTGCCAGCAGTGAGTACGGTTATAGCAATCAGCCCCAGCATTTT	-	-	TRBJ1-5	TRBV6-1
CASSTRDMNTEAFF	TGTGCCAGCAGTACCAGGGACATGAACACTGAAGCTTTCTTT	once	-	TRBJ1-1	TRBV28
CASSAEIGPQHF	TGTGCCAGCAGTGCGGAGATTGGGCCCCAGCATTTT	-	-	TRBJ1-5	TRBV2
CASSSGRPPHEQFF	TGTGCCAGCAGTAGCGGGAGGCCCCCCCATGAGCAGTTCTTC	-	TRBD2	TRBJ2-1	TRBV6-5
CASSLMGSSYEQYF	TGTGCCAGCAGCTTGATGGGGAGCTCCTACGAGCAGTACTTC	-	-	TRBJ2-7	TRBV7-9
CASSLARGAGQETQYF	TGTGCCAGCAGCTTAGCTCGCGGGGCAGGGCAAGAGACCCAGTACTTC	-	-	TRBJ2-5	TRBV7-9
CASSLDREETQYF	TGTGCCAGCAGTTTAGACAGGGAAGAGACCCAGTACTTC	-	TRBD1	TRBJ2-5	TRBV2
CASSLAGPRTYGYTF	TGTGCCAGCAGTCTTGCGGGACCACGGACCTATGGCTACACCTTC	-	-	TRBJ1-2	TRBV13
CASSRDRARISPLHF	TGTGCCAGCAGCCGGGACAGGGCGCGAATTTCACCCCTCCACTTT	-	TRBD1	TRBJ1-6	TRBV7-2
CASSVPSRGAAGNTIYF	TGTGCCAGCAGTGTTCCATCTCGGGGGGCAGCTGGAAACACCATATATTTT	-	-	TRBJ1-3	TRBV6-1
CASSQGLGPYNEQFF	TGTGCCAGCAGCCAAGGACTAGGCCCCTACAATGAGCAGTTCTTC	-	TRBD2	TRBJ2-1	TRBV11-3
CARSLGDWQGTQYF	TGTGCCAGAAGCTTGGGGGACTGGCAGGGTACGCAGTATTTT	-	-	TRBJ2-3	TRBV5-3
CASSAREAFLSYNEQFF	TGTGCCAGCAGTGCGCGGGAGGCCTTTCTCTCCTACAATGAGCAGTTCTTC	-	TRBD2	TRBJ2-1	TRBV2
CASSRSTFVLAGGTDTQYF	TGCGCCAGCAGCCGATCGACGTTCGTACTAGCGGGTGGCACAGATACGCAGTATTTT	-	TRBD2	TRBJ2-3	TRBV5-1
CASSQNPGVTGELFF	TGTGCCAGCAGCCAAAACCCAGGGGTCACCGGGGAGCTGTTTTTT	once	-	TRBJ2-2	TRBV3-1/TRBV3-2
CASSNLTGTITDTQYF	TGCGCCAGCAGCAACCTAACAGGGACTATCACAGATACGCAGTATTTT	-	-	TRBJ2-3	TRBV5-1
CASASTGVYEQYF	TGTGCCAGCGCGAGTACAGGAGTCTACGAGCAGTACTTC	-	-	TRBJ2-7	TRBV12-3/TRBV12-4
CASSLEPYPNQPQHF	TGTGCCAGCAGCTTGGAGCCCTACCCCAATCAGCCCCAGCATTTT	-	-	TRBJ1-5	TRBV5-5
CATSRVSQGNTEAFF	TGTGCCACCAGCAGAGTATCCCAGGGGAACACTGAAGCTTTCTTT	-	-	TRBJ1-1	TRBV15
CASSPLLLTGGRGNTIYF	TGTGCCAGCTCACCCCTCCTTTTAACAGGGGGCCGTGGAAACACCATATATTTT	-	TRBD1	TRBJ1-3	TRBV18
CASSLRGDNSNQPQHF	TGTGCCAGCAGTTTGCGGGGAGATAATAGCAATCAGCCCCAGCATTTT	-	-	TRBJ1-5	TRBV27
CASSTGTRNYEQYF	TGTGCCAGCAGCACCGGGACTAGAAACTACGAGCAGTACTTC	-	TRBD2	TRBJ2-7	TRBV7-2